A selection of T cell receptor beta chains follows, all from one sample in a study of blood T cell repertoires in COVID-19. The repertoire was sequenced with immunoSEQ multiplex PCR; TCRdb's copy has only in-frame clones and lacks some. The sample has under 350,000 clones; approximately 85% are singletons. Sequenced sample: peripheral blood. The receptor set was obtained from a human donor in a cohort sampled during active COVID-19. CDR3s include the opening cysteine and the closing phenylalanine or tryptophan. Fields, in order: V gene, D gene, clone size, J gene, CDR3 protein, CDR3 DNA. A D gene is named only where the DNA matches it firmly. Clone size, where shown, is once, few, many, or a class for clones that have expanded.

TRBV7-9	.	.	TRBJ2-2	CASTPQGGGELFF	TGTGCCAGCACCCCTCAGGGGGGCGGGGAGCTGTTTTTT
TRBV5-1	.	once	TRBJ2-5	CASSPGSLRETQYF	TGCGCCAGCAGCCCTGGGTCGCTGAGGGAGACCCAGTACTTC
TRBV29-1	TRBD1	.	TRBJ2-7	CSVGDSSYEQYF	TGCAGCGTTGGGGACAGCTCCTACGAGCAGTACTTC
TRBV28	.	.	TRBJ1-2	CASSSPGGAAGYTF	TGTGCCAGCAGTTCCCCCGGAGGAGCAGCGGGCTACACCTTC
TRBV28	.	.	TRBJ1-1	CASSGSSTEAFF	TGTGCCAGCAGTGGCTCGTCCACTGAAGCTTTCTTT
TRBV24-1	.	.	TRBJ2-7	CATSDFGSSYEQYF	TGTGCCACCAGTGATTTTGGGAGCTCCTACGAGCAGTACTTC
TRBV4-1	TRBD2	.	TRBJ2-7	CASSQDLGTSGRTEQYF	TGCGCCAGCAGCCAAGATCTAGGAACTAGCGGGAGGACCGAGCAGTACTTC
TRBV5-1	.	.	TRBJ2-7	CASSRGGTYEQYF	TGCGCCAGCAGCAGGGGAGGAACCTACGAGCAGTACTTC
TRBV5-1	.	.	TRBJ1-1	CASRRDPDYTEAFF	TGCGCCAGCAGGCGGGATCCGGATTACACTGAAGCTTTCTTT
TRBV7-2	.	.	TRBJ1-2	CASSSDTDYGYTF	TGTGCCAGCAGCTCGGACACGGATTATGGCTACACCTTC
TRBV7-9	.	.	TRBJ1-2	CATKGFQGVAFYTF	TGTGCCACCAAAGGATTCCAAGGGGTGGCCTTCTACACCTTC
TRBV18	.	.	TRBJ2-2	CASSPPAVRRGELFF	TGTGCCAGCTCACCACCGGCGGTCCGGAGGGGGGAGCTGTTTTTT
TRBV18	TRBD1	.	TRBJ2-1	CASSPIGQGYNEQFF	TGTGCCAGCTCACCCATCGGACAGGGCTACAATGAGCAGTTCTTC
TRBV24-1	.	.	TRBJ2-1	CATSDLRSRWFF	TGTGCCACCAGTGACCTTAGGAGTCGTTGGTTCTTC
TRBV10-3	.	.	TRBJ2-3	CAISERETDTQYF	TGTGCCATCAGTGAGCGGGAGACAGATACGCAGTATTTT
TRBV28	TRBD2	.	TRBJ2-7	CASVSSGSSYEQYF	TGTGCCAGCGTTTCCAGCGGGAGCTCCTACGAGCAGTACTTC
TRBV19	.	.	TRBJ2-1	CASSIGPGEQFF	TGTGCCAGTAGTATAGGGCCAGGGGAGCAGTTCTTC
TRBV7-2	.	few	TRBJ1-6	CASSPQAYNSPLHF	TGTGCCAGCAGCCCCCAGGCGTATAATTCACCCCTCCACTTT
TRBV9	TRBD1	.	TRBJ1-1	CASSSGQLNTEAFF	TGTGCCAGCAGCTCGGGACAGCTGAACACTGAAGCTTTCTTT
TRBV6-5	TRBD1	.	TRBJ2-2	CASSYPPGQGSGELFF	TGTGCCAGCAGTTACCCCCCGGGACAGGGCTCCGGGGAGCTGTTTTTT
TRBV4-2	.	once	TRBJ1-1	CASSRTKQERFEAFF	TGTGCCAGCAGCCGGACGAAACAGGAGCGTTTTGAAGCTTTCTTT
TRBV7-9	.	many	TRBJ2-2	CASRWADLNGELFF	TGTGCCAGCAGATGGGCCGACCTGAACGGGGAGCTGTTTTTT
TRBV5-1	.	.	TRBJ2-1	CASSSGLAEQFF	TGCGCCAGCAGCTCAGGGTTGGCGGAGCAGTTCTTC
TRBV14	.	.	TRBJ1-3	CASSQYLLYETGANTIYF	TGTGCCAGCAGCCAATACCTGTTATACGAGACAGGTGCAAACACCATATATTTT
TRBV3-1/TRBV3-2	TRBD1	.	TRBJ1-6	CASSFGQGASPLHF	TGTGCCAGCAGCTTCGGACAGGGTGCTTCACCCCTCCACTTT
TRBV9	.	.	TRBJ2-6	CASSVSQLGGKRSNVLTF	TGTGCCAGCAGCGTAAGTCAGTTGGGGGGAAAGAGGTCCAACGTCCTGACTTTC
TRBV6-2/TRBV6-3	TRBD2	.	TRBJ2-1	CASSYFPGLEYNEQFF	TGTGCCAGCAGTTACTTCCCGGGACTAGAATACAATGAGCAGTTCTTC
TRBV19	TRBD2	.	TRBJ2-1	CASSATSGADGQFF	TGTGCCAGTAGTGCGACTAGCGGGGCCGACGGGCAGTTCTTC
TRBV28	.	.	TRBJ1-6	CASTRRNADNSPLHF	TGTGCCAGCACCCGGAGGAATGCAGATAATTCACCCCTCCACTTT
TRBV27	.	.	TRBJ1-5	CASSYREGTPQHF	TGTGCCAGCAGTTACAGGGAAGGGACGCCCCAGCATTTT
TRBV11-2	.	.	TRBJ2-3	CASSSSTDTQYF	TGTGCCAGCAGCTCCTCCACAGATACGCAGTATTTT
TRBV21-1	.	.	TRBJ2-4	CASSKGGRGVIQYF	TGTGCCAGCAGCAAAGGCGGGAGGGGAGTCATTCAGTACTTC
TRBV5-4	TRBD2	.	TRBJ2-2	CASSLTSGRNTGELFF	TGTGCCAGCAGCCTGACTAGCGGGCGGAACACCGGGGAGCTGTTTTTT
TRBV3-1/TRBV3-2	.	.	TRBJ2-1	CASRDGASYNEQFF	TGTGCCAGCAGGGATGGAGCCTCCTACAATGAGCAGTTCTTC
TRBV5-4	.	.	TRBJ2-5	CASSSAHTGRETQYF	TGTGCCAGCAGCTCAGCTCATACAGGAAGGGAGACCCAGTACTTC
TRBV11-1	TRBD2	.	TRBJ2-2	CASSLEAGVNTGELFF	TGTGCCAGCAGCTTAGAGGCGGGAGTGAACACCGGGGAGCTGTTTTTT
TRBV6-2/TRBV6-3	TRBD1	.	TRBJ1-1	CASSRTGGKGTEAFF	TGTGCCAGCAGTCGGACAGGGGGCAAAGGCACTGAAGCTTTCTTT
TRBV7-9	.	.	TRBJ2-1	CASSFLLAHNEQFF	TGTGCCAGCAGCTTTCTACTAGCCCACAATGAGCAGTTCTTC
TRBV6-2/TRBV6-3	.	.	TRBJ1-1	CASSYFILNTEAFF	TGTGCCAGCAGTTACTTTATTTTGAACACTGAAGCTTTCTTT
TRBV5-8	.	.	TRBJ2-6	CASSLQGRLSGANVLTF	TGTGCCAGCAGCCTGCAGGGTCGACTCTCTGGGGCCAACGTCCTGACTTTC
TRBV12-5	.	.	TRBJ1-2	CASGFNRYGYTF	TGTGCTAGTGGTTTTAACCGGTATGGCTACACCTTC
TRBV4-1	TRBD2	.	TRBJ2-7	CASSLSSSGRAGEQYF	TGCGCCAGCAGCCTAAGTTCTAGCGGGAGGGCCGGGGAGCAGTACTTC
TRBV7-8	TRBD1	.	TRBJ1-1	CASSLTRQGGTEAFF	TGTGCCAGCAGCCTCACAAGACAGGGAGGCACTGAAGCTTTCTTT
TRBV7-6	TRBD2	.	TRBJ2-1	CASRETSGSYNEQFF	TGTGCCAGCAGAGAAACTAGCGGCTCCTACAATGAGCAGTTCTTC
TRBV19	.	.	TRBJ2-7	CASRTRDFDEQYF	TGTGCCAGTAGGACCCGGGACTTCGACGAGCAGTACTTC
TRBV5-4	.	.	TRBJ1-2	CASSPIEGAYGYTF	TGTGCCAGCAGCCCGATTGAGGGCGCCTATGGCTACACCTTC
TRBV28	.	.	TRBJ2-7	CASGTPAEQYF	TGTGCCAGCGGTACCCCCGCGGAGCAGTACTTC
TRBV7-2	TRBD1	.	TRBJ1-3	CASSFTGATGNTIYF	TGTGCCAGCAGCTTTACAGGGGCTACTGGAAACACCATATATTTT
TRBV6-2/TRBV6-3	TRBD2	.	TRBJ2-2	CASSYVTGGPNTGELFF	TGTGCCAGCAGTTATGTAACGGGAGGGCCGAACACCGGGGAGCTGTTTTTT
TRBV4-1	TRBD2	.	TRBJ2-4	CASSYTSGSPDIQYF	TGCGCCAGCAGCTACACTAGCGGGAGCCCGGACATTCAGTACTTC
TRBV28	.	.	TRBJ2-3	CASSFGPSQDTQYF	TGTGCCAGCAGTTTTGGGCCTAGCCAAGATACGCAGTATTTT
TRBV6-5	.	.	TRBJ2-3	CASRTQTTATDTQYF	TGTGCCAGCAGAACCCAAACAACAGCCACAGATACGCAGTATTTT